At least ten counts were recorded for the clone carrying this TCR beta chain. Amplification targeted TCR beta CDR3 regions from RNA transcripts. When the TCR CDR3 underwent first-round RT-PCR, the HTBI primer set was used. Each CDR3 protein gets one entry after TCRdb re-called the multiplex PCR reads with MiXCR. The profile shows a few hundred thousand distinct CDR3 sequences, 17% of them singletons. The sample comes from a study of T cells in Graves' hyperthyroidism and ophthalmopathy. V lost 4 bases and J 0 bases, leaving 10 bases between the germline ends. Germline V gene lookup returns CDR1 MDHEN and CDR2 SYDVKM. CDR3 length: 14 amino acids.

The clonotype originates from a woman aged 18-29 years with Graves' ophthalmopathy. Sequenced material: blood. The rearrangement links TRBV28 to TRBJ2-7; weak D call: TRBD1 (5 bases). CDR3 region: CASSWGQGSYEQYF. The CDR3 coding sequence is TGTGCCAGCAGTTGGGGCCAGGGCTCCTACGAGCAGTACTTC.